A selection of T cell receptor beta chains follows, all from one sample in a study of blood T cell repertoires in COVID-19. TCRdb's copy holds only in-frame clones and misses some; the assay was immunoSEQ multiplex PCR. The sample consists of 160,000 or so clones, around 81% of them appearing once. The material sequenced was peripheral blood. The receptors were gathered from an older man who had recovered from COVID-19. Both conserved end residues are part of each CDR3. The D gene is left open where the match is weak. Not every row has a clone size; where given, it reads once, few, many or a size class.

D	J	V	size	DNA	CDR3
NA	TRBJ2-1	TRBV7-2	NA	TGTGCCAGCAGCTCCGGATTTCTAGGTGAGCAGTTCTTC	CASSSGFLGEQFF
NA	TRBJ2-7	TRBV20-1	NA	TGCAGTGCTAGTTACAGGGACGACGAGCAGTACTTC	CSASYRDDEQYF
TRBD2	TRBJ2-7	TRBV10-3	NA	TGTGCCATCAGTGAGAGGACTAGCGGAATTGCCCCCTACGAGCAGTACTTC	CAISERTSGIAPYEQYF
TRBD2	TRBJ2-1	TRBV14	NA	TGTGCCAGCAGCCAAGAGCGACTAGCGGGAGGAGGTAATGAGCAGTTCTTC	CASSQERLAGGGNEQFF
NA	TRBJ2-3	TRBV18	NA	TGTGCCAGCTCACCTCGGAATCAGGGTGCAGATACGCAGTATTTT	CASSPRNQGADTQYF
TRBD2	TRBJ2-7	TRBV5-1	NA	TGCGCCAGCAGCTTGGCCACTAGCGGGAACGAGCAGTACTTC	CASSLATSGNEQYF
TRBD1	TRBJ1-6	TRBV2	NA	TGTGCCAGCAGTGCCACCGGGACAGGGGCTTCACCCCTCCACTTT	CASSATGTGASPLHF
NA	TRBJ2-2	TRBV27	NA	TGTGCCAGCAGCCCTCCGGGTCCCGGGGAGCTGTTTTTT	CASSPPGPGELFF
TRBD1	TRBJ1-5	TRBV28	NA	TGTGCCAGCAGTGCCCCGGGACAGGGGGACTATCAGCCCCAGCATTTT	CASSAPGQGDYQPQHF
TRBD2	TRBJ2-5	TRBV29-1	NA	TGCAGCGTTGGTGGGACTAGCGGGGAAGAGACCCAGTACTTC	CSVGGTSGEETQYF
TRBD2	TRBJ2-7	TRBV23-1	NA	TGCGCCAGCAGTCCACTAGCGGGCCCCTACGAGCAGTACTTC	CASSPLAGPYEQYF
TRBD2	TRBJ2-1	TRBV27	once	TGTGCCAGCAGTACTTTTAGCGGGGGGAATGAGCAGTTCTTC	CASSTFSGGNEQFF
TRBD1	TRBJ1-5	TRBV19	NA	TGTGCCAGTAGTGCCGGGACAGCAGCTCAGCCCCAGCATTTT	CASSAGTAAQPQHF
NA	TRBJ2-3	TRBV19	once	TGTGCCAGTAGCCCAGTCGGGAGCACAGATACGCAGTATTTT	CASSPVGSTDTQYF
NA	TRBJ2-1	TRBV5-1	NA	TGCGCCAGCAGCTTGGCGACAGCTAACAATGAGCAGTTCTTC	CASSLATANNEQFF
NA	TRBJ2-5	TRBV21-1	few	TGTGCCAGCAGTCAACTCGGCCCTAGTAGAGAGACCCAGTACTTC	CASSQLGPSRETQYF
NA	TRBJ2-1	TRBV7-9	NA	TGTGCCAGCAGCTTAGCGTTAGGCTATCCGGAGGTCTACAATGAGCAGTTCTTC	CASSLALGYPEVYNEQFF
NA	TRBJ2-1	TRBV7-2	once	TGTGCCAGCAGCTTTAGGGGTGCACGGGAGCAGTTCTTC	CASSFRGAREQFF
NA	TRBJ2-3	TRBV7-8	NA	TGTGCCAGCAGCTTAGCCCAGACAGGCCTCACAGATACGCAGTATTTT	CASSLAQTGLTDTQYF
TRBD2	TRBJ2-7	TRBV30	NA	TGTGCCTGGGGCCGGACTAGCCTACGAGAGCAGTACTTC	CAWGRTSLREQYF
TRBD1	TRBJ1-2	TRBV18	few	TGTGCCAGCTCCCCGCCGGGACAGAATGGCTACACCTTC	CASSPPGQNGYTF
NA	TRBJ2-1	TRBV4-1	NA	TGCGCCAGCAGCCAAGAGGCCGACAGGTGGGCCCCCTACAATGAGCAGTTCTTC	CASSQEADRWAPYNEQFF
NA	TRBJ1-2	TRBV7-9	few	TGTGCCAGCAGCCTACAGGGTGGTGGGAACTATGGCTACACCTTC	CASSLQGGGNYGYTF
NA	TRBJ2-5	TRBV2	NA	TGTGCCAGCAGGACTGGTAGGGAGACCCAGTACTTC	CASRTGRETQYF
TRBD1	TRBJ1-1	TRBV7-2	NA	TGTGCCAGCAGTCCAGACAGGGGGAACACTGAAGCTTTCTTT	CASSPDRGNTEAFF
NA	TRBJ2-7	TRBV4-2	NA	TGTGCCAGCAGCCACGCACAGGGTCGCGAGCAGTACTTC	CASSHAQGREQYF
NA	TRBJ1-1	TRBV5-4	few	TGTGCCAGCAGCTTGGAGCGAGGGAGCACTGAAGCTTTCTTT	CASSLERGSTEAFF
TRBD2	TRBJ2-7	TRBV5-1	NA	TGCGCCAGCGCCGGGACTAGCGCTTCCTACGAGCAGTACTTC	CASAGTSASYEQYF
NA	TRBJ2-4	TRBV12-3/TRBV12-4	NA	TGTGCCAGCAGTCACAACAAAAAAAACATTCAGTACTTC	CASSHNKKNIQYF
TRBD2	TRBJ2-2	TRBV19	NA	TGTGCCAGTAGTTTAGGGACTAGCGGTGCCGGGGAGCTGTTTTTT	CASSLGTSGAGELFF
NA	TRBJ2-5	TRBV3-1/TRBV3-2	NA	TGTGCCAGCAGCCAAGACGACTCCCAAGAGACCCAGTACTTC	CASSQDDSQETQYF
TRBD1	TRBJ1-5	TRBV6-5	once	TGTGCCAGCAGGGACAGGGCTCATCAGCCCCAGCATTTT	CASRDRAHQPQHF
TRBD1	TRBJ2-7	TRBV15	NA	TGTGCCACCAGCAGAGCCGGGACAGCAAGCTACGAGCAGTACTTC	CATSRAGTASYEQYF
NA	TRBJ1-3	TRBV4-1	NA	TGCGCCAGCAGCAAAGAGGGTATAGGGAGCGGAAACACCATATATTTT	CASSKEGIGSGNTIYF
TRBD1	TRBJ2-5	TRBV6-1	NA	TGTGCCAGCAGTGAAGCACGAGGGGGCTTCGAGACCCAGTACTTC	CASSEARGGFETQYF
TRBD2	TRBJ2-7	TRBV9	NA	TGTGCCAGCAGCGTAATGGGGGGGAGCGAGCAGTACTTC	CASSVMGGSEQYF
NA	TRBJ1-1	TRBV20-1	NA	TGCAGTGCGGCCTTGAACACTGAAGCTTTCTTT	CSAALNTEAFF
TRBD1	TRBJ1-1	TRBV25-1	once	TGTGCCAGCCAGGGGGCCGTGAACACTGAAGCTTTCTTT	CASQGAVNTEAFF
NA	TRBJ2-3	TRBV20-1	NA	TGCAGTGCTGGGGGGGATACGCAGTATTTT	CSAGGDTQYF
NA	TRBJ2-1	TRBV7-2	NA	TGTGCCAGCAGCTTAACGGTAGGCGGGGCCTCCTACAATGAGCAGTTCTTC	CASSLTVGGASYNEQFF
NA	TRBJ2-2	TRBV5-1	NA	TGCGCCAGCAGCCTACCGACGGGGAACACCGGGGAGCTGTTTTTT	CASSLPTGNTGELFF
TRBD1	TRBJ1-1	TRBV6-1	NA	TGTGCCAGCAGTGCCGGACAGGGGCCCCTTAGGGCTGAAGCTTTCTTT	CASSAGQGPLRAEAFF
TRBD1	TRBJ1-2	TRBV29-1	NA	TGCAGCGTTAGACAGGGAGCTAACTATGGCTACACCTTC	CSVRQGANYGYTF
TRBD1	TRBJ2-7	TRBV7-9	few	TGTGCCAGCAGCTTACGGGGACAGGGTCAAAACGAGCAGTACTTC	CASSLRGQGQNEQYF
NA	TRBJ2-5	TRBV5-1	NA	TGCGCCAGCAGCCGGGGGAGTTATAAAGAGACCCAGTACTTC	CASSRGSYKETQYF
NA	TRBJ2-6	TRBV27	NA	TGTGCCAGCAGTTCCAACTCTGGGGCCAACGTCCTGACTTTC	CASSSNSGANVLTF
TRBD2	TRBJ2-5	TRBV6-1	NA	TGTGCCAGCAGTGAGGGCGGGAGCCTGAGGGAGACCCAGTACTTC	CASSEGGSLRETQYF
TRBD2	TRBJ2-1	TRBV7-9	NA	TGTGCCAGCATCAATAGCGGGGGCCCGGGGTACAATGAGCAGTTCTTC	CASINSGGPGYNEQFF
TRBD1	TRBJ1-4	TRBV3-1/TRBV3-2	NA	TGTGCCAGCAGCCATTCCGACAGGGGGCAAAAACTGTTTTTT	CASSHSDRGQKLFF
NA	TRBJ2-1	TRBV6-6	NA	TGTGCCAGCAGTACCCGGGACTCGGACAATGAGCAGTTCTTC	CASSTRDSDNEQFF
NA	TRBJ2-1	TRBV12-3/TRBV12-4	NA	TGTGCCAGCAGCCCTCGACAGGAAATGCAGTTCTTC	CASSPRQEMQFF
TRBD1	TRBJ1-3	TRBV9	NA	TGTGCCAGCAGCGTAACGTTAGGGGGCCCGGGAAACACCATATATTTT	CASSVTLGGPGNTIYF
NA	TRBJ2-1	TRBV4-1	NA	TGCGCCAGCAGCCAGCCAGACAGGAGCTACAATGAGCAGTTCTTC	CASSQPDRSYNEQFF
NA	TRBJ2-4	TRBV6-5	NA	TGTGCCACGGAGAAAGATACACTAGCCAAAAACATTCAGTACTTC	CATEKDTLAKNIQYF
TRBD1	TRBJ1-2	TRBV6-2/TRBV6-3	NA	TGTGCCAGCAGTCGGGACAGGCAAGGCGATGGCTACACCTTC	CASSRDRQGDGYTF
NA	TRBJ2-5	TRBV5-1	NA	TGCGCCAGCAGCTTGGGTCAAGGGGTAGAGACCCAGTACTTC	CASSLGQGVETQYF
TRBD2	TRBJ2-5	TRBV10-3	NA	TGTGCCATCAGTGAGGTAGCGGGAGGTCAGGAGACCCAGTACTTC	CAISEVAGGQETQYF
NA	TRBJ1-5	TRBV27	NA	TGTGCCAGCAGGGCAAGCGGGGGAATCGGTCAGCCCCAGCATTTT	CASRASGGIGQPQHF
TRBD2	TRBJ2-3	TRBV5-4	NA	TGTGCCAGCAGCTTGGTGGGACTAGCGGGAGATGGGGATACGCAGTATTTT	CASSLVGLAGDGDTQYF
TRBD2	TRBJ2-7	TRBV15	NA	TGTGCCACCAGCAGAGAAGGCGGACTAGCGGGAGTAGGGTACGAGCAGTACTTC	CATSREGGLAGVGYEQYF